A few counts support the clone carrying this T cell receptor beta chain. The data derive from a study of T-cell reconstitution after alpha-beta-depleted transplantation in children. Trimming took 5 bases from V and 5 from J, leaving 10 bases between them. The CDR3 runs 13 residues. Per germline, CDR1 SEHNR and CDR2 FQNEAQ (reference sequence). During its preparation, the TCRbeta library received unique molecular identifiers. Via MiXCR, TCRdb re-called the PCR reads, giving one row per CDR3 protein. Of hundreds of thousands of distinct CDR3 sequences listed, roughly 17% are singletons. Sequenced here: PBMCs from the stem cell graft donor, sampled from the stem cell graft. This sequence joins TRBV7-9 and TRBJ2-1, with D unresolved. The source is a human donor who donated a stem cell graft to a child with acute myeloid leukemia. CDR3 coding DNA: TGTGCCAGCAGCATCCACAGCGACAATGAGCAGTTCTTC. Its protein is CASSIHSDNEQFF.